The subject of this entry is one T cell receptor (beta chain). As yet, its antigen is unknown. Other DNA sequences in this specimen translate into the identical CDR3. CD45RO-negative CD8 cells positively selected for CCR7 made up the naive population, which excluded terminally differentiated effector memory CD45RA+ cells. All of the donors resided in Nashville, Tennessee, and each was a Caucasian adult. The data were obtained in a study of shared clonotypes between healthy human individuals. Study-level points and caveats: Clonotypes not shared had lower generation probabilities than those common to all four donors.

The authors distributed each subset's genomic DNA evenly over several immunoSEQ plates. Here immunoSEQ multiplex PCR was the method, and the copy in TCRdb shows in-frame clones only, minus some. The sample yields about 2.2 million clones, 93% seen once. CDR3 length equals 13 residues. V lost 1 base, J lost 4 bases, and 0 bases stayed unmatched. CDR1 is SEHNR and CDR2 is FQNEAQ in the germline V gene (reference sequence). The sequenced sample consisted of naive CD8+ T cells from PBMCs. The origin of this receptor is a man aged 18 to 29 in good health. Some clones in this sample may be carry-over from other donors' samples. This rearrangement joins TRBV7-9 to TRBJ2-7, with 8 nucleotides matching TRBD1. The CDR3: CASSLGTGYEQYF. The CDR3 nucleotides are TGTGCCAGCAGCTTAGGGACAGGGTACGAGCAGTACTTC.